This TCR beta chain emerged from a study of T cells in Graves' hyperthyroidism and ophthalmopathy. Notes on the study in general: Expanded thyroid clonotypes (above 0.001) were mostly also found in blood.

Uncontrolled infection, other autoimmune disease, pregnancy or lactation barred patients from enrollment. Clinical symptoms, serum thyroxine, TRAb, thyroid ultrasound and orbital computed tomography established diagnosis. V shed 5 bases and J 6 bases; nucleotides not matched to a gene: 9. The germline V gene has CDR1 MNHEY and CDR2 SMNVEV (reference sequence). The length of the CDR3 is 15 residues. Using RNA transcripts as the source, TCR beta CDR3 regions were amplified. The HTBI set primed first-round TCR CDR3 RT-PCR. TCRdb called the multiplex PCR reads again in MiXCR, with one record for every CDR3 protein. Here the sample spans 330,000 or so distinct CDR3 sequences, approximately 18% being singletons. This clonotype has a count of ten or more. Its antigen remains unknown.

J is TRBJ2-7 and V is TRBV27; 11 nucleotides match TRBD2. The sequence was obtained from a man over 45 with Graves' ophthalmopathy. Material for sequencing was blood. CDR3 nucleotides: TGTGCCAGCAGTCTAACTAGCGGGAGTTCCGCCGAGCAGTACTTC. This codes for CASSLTSGSSAEQYF.